These 18 T cell receptor beta chains share one sample of origin, sequenced in a study of response to subunit inactivated influenza vaccine. TCRdb reprocessed the RT-PCR reads with MiXCR, giving one entry per CDR3 protein. The sample records roughly 290,000 distinct CDR3 sequences, about a fifth being singletons. The specimen was PBMCs from blood, collected less than 22 months after vaccination. The receptors originated from a man between 50 and 69 years old who received an inactivated influenza vaccine.

This clonotype was seen a handful of times. The chain links TRBV10-2 to TRBJ1-1, with no clear D. The CDR3 runs to 12 residues. Germline values: CDR1 WSHSY, CDR2 SAAADI. Trimming pared 8 bases from V and 2 bases from J, leaving 9 bases between. The CDR3: CASFRANTEAFF. CDR3 DNA: TGCGCCAGCTTCCGGGCCAACACTGAAGCTTTCTTT.

This sequence joins TRBV18 and TRBJ2-7; perhaps TRBD1 as D (6 bases). Germline CDR1 and CDR2: KGHSH and LQKENI. Trimming removed 3 bases at V and 6 bases at J, with 15 bases between. The CDR3 contains 14 residues. The CDR3 DNA is TGTGCCAGCTCACCCGGTGGGCAGGGGCGCGAGCAGTACTTC. This encodes CASSPGGQGREQYF.

The chain has TRBV7-2 and TRBJ2-3; either TRBD1 or TRBD2 may fit D (5 bases each). Trimming stripped 7 bases from V and 6 bases from J, with 17 bases between. CDR1 is SGHTA and CDR2 is FQGNSA in the germline V gene. The CDR3 contains 14 residues. CDR3 sequence reads: CASNRDPYVDTQYF. The DNA of the CDR3 is TGTGCCAGCAACCGGGACCCATATGTCGATACGCAGTATTTT.

The chain has TRBV5-8 and TRBJ2-2; no clear D gene. Trimming stripped 4 bases from V and 2 bases from J, with 6 bases between. The germline V gene has CDR1 SGHTS and CDR2 YDEGEE. This CDR3 is built from 13 residues. CDR3 in DNA: TGTGCCAGCAGCATACTAAACACCGGGGAGCTGTTTTTT. The encoded protein is CASSILNTGELFF.

This clonotype has more than one count but fewer than ten. This chain connects TRBV6-1 to TRBJ2-4; a possible D gene is TRBD2 (7 bases). Germline V gene sequence: CDR1 MNHNS, CDR2 SASEGT. This CDR3 region has 14 residues. V was pared by 8 bases and J by 9 bases, with 20 bases between. The chain's CDR3 is CASALGGGGPIQYF. CDR3 sequence (DNA): TGTGCCAGCGCCCTAGGGGGGGGAGGGCCCATTCAGTACTTC.

The chain couples TRBV29-1 to TRBJ1-2; D unclear. This CDR3 is 14 amino acids long. V was shortened by 8 bases and J by 4 bases, with 20 bases between the two germline ends. In germline, CDR1 is SQVTM, CDR2 ANQGSEA. CDR3 amino acids: CSLAMASGTYGYTF. The CDR3 bases are TGCAGCCTTGCAATGGCCAGCGGAACCTATGGCTACACCTTC.

This clonotype came up once. This chain connects TRBV5-1 to TRBJ2-1; no clear D. CDR1 SGHRS and CDR2 YFSETQ come from the germline V gene. V was trimmed by 4 bases and J by 5 bases, leaving 19 bases between them. The CDR3 covers 16 residues. This CDR3 is CASSPAHSSLNNEQFF. In DNA, the CDR3 is TGCGCCAGCAGCCCAGCCCACAGTTCTCTCAACAATGAGCAGTTCTTC.

This clonotype was seen more than once but under ten times. J is TRBJ1-5 and V is TRBV6-6; perhaps TRBD1 as D (5 bases). The CDR3 contains 13 residues. V was trimmed by 5 bases and J by 2 bases, leaving 7 bases between them. CDR1 is MNHNY, CDR2 SVGAGI, per germline (reference sequence). The CDR3 DNA sequence: TGTGCCAGCAGTGGGGACGGCAATCAGCCCCAGCATTTT. This gives the protein CASSGDGNQPQHF.

This clonotype came up a few times. This sequence joins TRBV18 and TRBJ2-1; no firm D call. Germline CDR1 KGHSH, CDR2 LQKENI. V was cut by 1 base and J by 7 bases, with 5 bases left in between. The CDR3 has 12 amino acids. The CDR3 here is CASSPQGNEQFF. CDR3 in DNA: TGTGCCAGCTCACCACAAGGTAATGAGCAGTTCTTC.

J is TRBJ2-5 and V is TRBV12-3 or TRBV12-4; D gene ambiguous. Trimming cost V 1 base and J 0 bases, with 6 bases left between them. The CDR3 is 14 residues long. The CDR3 spells CASSLVGYQETQYF. The CDR3 coding sequence is TGTGCCAGCAGTTTAGTAGGGTACCAAGAGACCCAGTACTTC.

This chain links TRBV5-1 with TRBJ1-3; a weak D match, TRBD1 (5 bases). Germline V gene sequence: CDR1 SGHRS, CDR2 YFSETQ. The CDR3 has 16 residues. Trimming stripped 4 bases from V and 4 bases from J, with 18 bases between. For the CDR3, the DNA is TGCGCCAGCAGCAGGACCGGGACCGAGGGGGGAAACACCATATATTTT. Protein product: CASSRTGTEGGNTIYF. Looking up the rest from reference TRBV5-1 and TRBJ1-3 gives the full variable domain: KAGVTQTPRYLIKTRGQQVTLSCSPISGHRSVSWYQQTPGQGLQFLFEYFSETQRNKGNFPGRFSGRQFSNSRSEMNVSTLELGDSALYLCASSRTGTEGGNTIYFGEGSWLTVV.

This clonotype was seen a handful of times. This rearrangement joins TRBV20-1 to TRBJ1-6; D ambiguous. The CDR3 is 15 residues long. Trimming left V 1 base short and J 0 bases short, with 7 bases between. Germline loops: CDR1 DFQATT, CDR2 SNEGSKA (reference sequence). The CDR3 here is CSARGHSSYNSPLHF. DNA of the CDR3: TGCAGTGCTAGAGGTCACAGCTCCTATAATTCACCCCTCCACTTT.

The CDR3, as DNA: TGTGCCATCAGTGAGTCGGGCGGGACAGGAGCCTATAGCAATCAGCCCCAGCATTTT. This gives the protein CAISESGGTGAYSNQPQHF. The V call is TRBV10-3, the J call TRBJ1-5, with TRBD1 matching 8 bases. In germline, CDR1 is ENHRY, CDR2 SYGVKD. This CDR3 is built from 19 residues. The V segment lost 0 bases and the J segment 0 bases; nucleotides outside the gene matches: 10.

There are many counts of this clonotype. The genes are TRBV5-1 and TRBJ2-3; either TRBD1 or TRBD2 may fit D (7 bases each). Trimming took off 0 bases at V and 6 bases at J, with 17 bases between the two ends. In germline, CDR1 is SGHRS, CDR2 YFSETQ. This CDR3 spans 16 amino acids. The DNA for the CDR3 is TGCGCCAGCAGCTTGGACGGGACAGCCGGGAGGGATACGCAGTATTTT. The encoded protein is CASSLDGTAGRDTQYF. Looking up the rest from reference TRBV5-1 and TRBJ2-3 gives the full variable domain: KAGVTQTPRYLIKTRGQQVTLSCSPISGHRSVSWYQQTPGQGLQFLFEYFSETQRNKGNFPGRFSGRQFSNSRSEMNVSTLELGDSALYLCASSLDGTAGRDTQYFGPGTRLTVL.

The V gene is TRBV7-9, the J gene TRBJ2-1; 8 bases line up with TRBD1. CDR3 size: 15 residues. Germline V lookup: CDR1 SEHNR, CDR2 FQNEAQ (reference sequence). The V gene end was trimmed by 6 bases and the J gene end by 7 bases; junction bases not matched to a gene: 11. The CDR3 DNA sequence: TGTGCCAGCAGGCCTCAGGGGGCGTCGGGAAATGAGCAGTTCTTC. Translation gives CASRPQGASGNEQFF.

The chain recombines TRBV20-1 with TRBJ1-1, with 10 bases identical to TRBD1. The germline V gene has CDR1 DFQATT and CDR2 SNEGSKA (reference sequence). V dropped 3 bases and J dropped 1; count of bases not matched to a gene: 8. This CDR3 is built from 16 residues. Here the CDR3 DNA reads TGCAGTGCTAGGCGACGTGACAGGGGGCAGAACACTGAAGCTTTCTTT. Protein product: CSARRRDRGQNTEAFF.

Concerning this clonotype itself: The limits of the CDR3 on the DNA are not certain, so only TCRdb's listed CDR3 is given. J is TRBJ1-3 and V is TRBV7-9; the table's D gene call, TRBD1, was not cross checked with the DNA. The CDR3 is made up of 14 amino acids, end residues included. Germline V gives CDR1 SEHNR, CDR2 FQNEAQ (reference sequence). The CDR3 here is CASSVGQGANTMYF.

Of note for this clonotype: Sequence at one end of the junction differs from germline and may be a read error. This sequence joins TRBV5-5 and TRBJ2-1; D uncertain. Germline V gene lookup returns CDR1 SGHKS and CDR2 YYEKEE (reference sequence). The length of the CDR3 is 14 residues. CDR3 loop: CASSLEQIYNGQFF. The CDR3 nucleotides read TGTGCCAGCAGCTTGGAACAGATATACAATGGGCAGTTCTTC.